This T cell receptor beta chain emerged from a study of shared clonotypes between healthy human individuals. The study's findings and limits: A reduction in generation probabilities was seen for non-shared clonotypes relative to those shared by all four donors. At large depth, rarefaction still showed sorted-subset sequencing to be incomplete.

Remarks on this clone: Its antigen is as yet unknown.

Across several immunoSEQ plates, the genomic DNA of each subset was split evenly. The table came from immunoSEQ multiplex PCR; TCRdb's copy has only in-frame clones and leaves some out. This sample has approximately 1.4 million clones; around 98% occur once, and the top ten carry roughly 0.45%. V lost 8 bases, J lost 2 bases, and 12 bases lay in between. From germline, CDR1 is SNHLY and CDR2 FYNNEI. CDR3 length: 13 amino acids. This chain uses TRBV2 with TRBJ2-5; TRBD1 or TRBD2 may be the D gene (7 bases each). Source material: naive CD4+ T cells sorted from blood. Regarding subset: CD45RA+ positively selected. This TCR derives from a man aged 25 to 40 in good health. The CDR3 sequence is CASGRGQQETQYF. The DNA for the CDR3 is TGTGCCAGCGGGAGGGGACAGCAAGAGACCCAGTACTTC.